Shown below are 11 T cell receptor beta chains from a single sample sequenced in a study of beta chain features in type 1 diabetes. cDNA synthesis used the whole RNA isolate, giving expressed TCRB sequences. Clones were sequenced by immunoSEQ multiplex PCR, and TCRdb holds only the in-frame ones, with some missing. The table includes hundreds of thousands of clones, 15% to 20% detected once. Sample: naive CD4+ T cells from blood. The receptors stem from a woman between 18 and 29 years old in good health.

This clone was found a few times. The same CDR3 can be traced to other DNA sequences in this sample. The chain carries TRBV28 and TRBJ2-7, with 10 bases aligning to TRBD1. The CDR3 has 15 residues. Germline trimming cut 5 bases from V and 2 bases from J; bases unmatched to any gene: 6. Germline lookup yields CDR1 MDHEN and CDR2 SYDVKM. DNA of the CDR3: TGTGCCAGCAGTAGCCCGGGACAGGGGACCTACGAGCAGTACTTC. Its translation: CASSSPGQGTYEQYF.

A few counts support this clone. The chain links TRBV7-2 to TRBJ1-2, with TRBD1 matching 7 bases. The CDR3 extends over 12 amino acids. Looked up from germline, CDR1 is SGHTA and CDR2 is FQGNSA. Trimming cost V 6 bases and J 7 bases; bases outside gene matches: 5. The CDR3 reads CASSHRQGGYTF. As DNA, the CDR3 is TGTGCCAGCAGTCACAGACAGGGTGGCTACACCTTC.

The chain carries TRBV4-1 and TRBJ2-1, with TRBD2 matching over 8 bases. V dropped 5 bases and J dropped 0; count of bases not matched to a gene: 9. CDR1 and CDR2 from the germline V gene are MGHRA and YSYEKL. The CDR3 covers 17 residues. The CDR3 here is CASSFTGTRSSYNEQFF. In DNA form, the CDR3 reads TGCGCCAGCAGCTTCACCGGGACTAGAAGCTCCTACAATGAGCAGTTCTTC.

V usage is TRBV7-9 and J usage is TRBJ2-5; 8 bases match TRBD2. The CDR3 covers 12 residues. The J segment lost 9 bases and the V segment lost 8 bases, leaving 8 bases of the junction unmatched. Germline-derived CDR1 and CDR2 are SEHNR and FQNEAQ (reference sequence). This chain's CDR3 is CASAGGLVSQYF. In nucleotides, the CDR3 is TGTGCCAGCGCGGGGGGACTAGTTTCCCAGTACTTC.

There are a few counts of this clone. V and J are TRBV4-2 and TRBJ2-7; D possibly corresponds to TRBD1 (5 bases). V was pared by 0 bases and J by 2 bases, with 14 bases between. The CDR3 consists of 16 residues. Germline assignment: CDR1 LGHNA and CDR2 YNFKEQ. This CDR3 is CASSQDFLDTPYEQYF. The DNA of the CDR3 is TGTGCCAGCAGCCAAGATTTTCTGGACACTCCCTACGAGCAGTACTTC.

In this sample, this clone turned up a few times. The genes are TRBV7-6 and TRBJ2-7; 11 bases align to TRBD2. After removal of 0 bases from V and 3 bases from J, the junction contained 4 bases not matched to a gene. The CDR3 contains 16 residues. CDR1 is SGHVS and CDR2 is FNYEAQ in the germline V gene. For the CDR3, the DNA is TGTGCCAGCAGCTTAGCTGGGGGACTAGCGGTCTACGAGCAGTACTTC. Protein product: CASSLAGGLAVYEQYF.

V and J are TRBV6-5 and TRBJ2-5, with 7 bases matching TRBD2. The CDR3 is made up of 14 amino acids. Unmatched junction bases numbered 7, after V lost 5 bases and J lost 4 bases. Per the germline V gene, CDR1 is MNHEY and CDR2 is SVGAGI. The CDR3 nucleotides read TGTGCCAGCAGTAAACGGGGGGTCGTAGAGACCCAGTACTTC. It specifies CASSKRGVVETQYF.

A few counts support this clone. The chain employs TRBV18 and TRBJ2-7; D is uncertain. Germline loops: CDR1 KGHSH, CDR2 LQKENI. The V end lost 2 bases, the J end lost 3 bases, and 11 bases lay between the germline ends. The CDR3 is 14 amino acids. For the CDR3, the DNA is TGTGCCAGCTCACCAGAACTGTACAACTACGAGCAGTACTTC. It is translated as CASSPELYNYEQYF.

This clone showed up just once. At one end the junction does not follow the germline gene, possibly because of a read error. This sequence joins TRBV11-2 and TRBJ2-1; D gene ambiguous. The CDR3 sequence is 15 residues long. CDR1 and CDR2 from the germline V gene are SGHAT and FQNNGV. The CDR3 region is CASNEVYSSYNKQFF. In DNA, the CDR3 is TGTGCCAGCAACGAAGTCTATAGCTCCTACAATAAGCAGTTCTTC.

This clone was seen a few times. The chain joins TRBV29-1 to TRBJ2-1; 8 bases are shared with TRBD2. After removal of 3 bases from V and 2 bases from J, the junction contained 9 bases not matched to a gene. The CDR3 spans 16 residues. The germline V gene has CDR1 SQVTM and CDR2 ANQGSEA. For the CDR3, the DNA is TGCAGCGTTGACCAAAGCGGGAGTGACGCCTACAATGAGCAGTTCTTC. This codes for CSVDQSGSDAYNEQFF.

V and J are TRBV7-8 and TRBJ2-1, with a tentative D call TRBD1 (5 bases). This CDR3 contains 17 residues. The germline V gene has CDR1 SGHVS and CDR2 FQNEAQ. Trimming removed 2 bases from V and 1 base from J, with 15 bases in between. The CDR3 reads CASSLWQGVVSYNEQFF. The CDR3 nucleotides read TGTGCCAGCAGCTTATGGCAGGGCGTCGTTTCCTACAATGAGCAGTTCTTC.